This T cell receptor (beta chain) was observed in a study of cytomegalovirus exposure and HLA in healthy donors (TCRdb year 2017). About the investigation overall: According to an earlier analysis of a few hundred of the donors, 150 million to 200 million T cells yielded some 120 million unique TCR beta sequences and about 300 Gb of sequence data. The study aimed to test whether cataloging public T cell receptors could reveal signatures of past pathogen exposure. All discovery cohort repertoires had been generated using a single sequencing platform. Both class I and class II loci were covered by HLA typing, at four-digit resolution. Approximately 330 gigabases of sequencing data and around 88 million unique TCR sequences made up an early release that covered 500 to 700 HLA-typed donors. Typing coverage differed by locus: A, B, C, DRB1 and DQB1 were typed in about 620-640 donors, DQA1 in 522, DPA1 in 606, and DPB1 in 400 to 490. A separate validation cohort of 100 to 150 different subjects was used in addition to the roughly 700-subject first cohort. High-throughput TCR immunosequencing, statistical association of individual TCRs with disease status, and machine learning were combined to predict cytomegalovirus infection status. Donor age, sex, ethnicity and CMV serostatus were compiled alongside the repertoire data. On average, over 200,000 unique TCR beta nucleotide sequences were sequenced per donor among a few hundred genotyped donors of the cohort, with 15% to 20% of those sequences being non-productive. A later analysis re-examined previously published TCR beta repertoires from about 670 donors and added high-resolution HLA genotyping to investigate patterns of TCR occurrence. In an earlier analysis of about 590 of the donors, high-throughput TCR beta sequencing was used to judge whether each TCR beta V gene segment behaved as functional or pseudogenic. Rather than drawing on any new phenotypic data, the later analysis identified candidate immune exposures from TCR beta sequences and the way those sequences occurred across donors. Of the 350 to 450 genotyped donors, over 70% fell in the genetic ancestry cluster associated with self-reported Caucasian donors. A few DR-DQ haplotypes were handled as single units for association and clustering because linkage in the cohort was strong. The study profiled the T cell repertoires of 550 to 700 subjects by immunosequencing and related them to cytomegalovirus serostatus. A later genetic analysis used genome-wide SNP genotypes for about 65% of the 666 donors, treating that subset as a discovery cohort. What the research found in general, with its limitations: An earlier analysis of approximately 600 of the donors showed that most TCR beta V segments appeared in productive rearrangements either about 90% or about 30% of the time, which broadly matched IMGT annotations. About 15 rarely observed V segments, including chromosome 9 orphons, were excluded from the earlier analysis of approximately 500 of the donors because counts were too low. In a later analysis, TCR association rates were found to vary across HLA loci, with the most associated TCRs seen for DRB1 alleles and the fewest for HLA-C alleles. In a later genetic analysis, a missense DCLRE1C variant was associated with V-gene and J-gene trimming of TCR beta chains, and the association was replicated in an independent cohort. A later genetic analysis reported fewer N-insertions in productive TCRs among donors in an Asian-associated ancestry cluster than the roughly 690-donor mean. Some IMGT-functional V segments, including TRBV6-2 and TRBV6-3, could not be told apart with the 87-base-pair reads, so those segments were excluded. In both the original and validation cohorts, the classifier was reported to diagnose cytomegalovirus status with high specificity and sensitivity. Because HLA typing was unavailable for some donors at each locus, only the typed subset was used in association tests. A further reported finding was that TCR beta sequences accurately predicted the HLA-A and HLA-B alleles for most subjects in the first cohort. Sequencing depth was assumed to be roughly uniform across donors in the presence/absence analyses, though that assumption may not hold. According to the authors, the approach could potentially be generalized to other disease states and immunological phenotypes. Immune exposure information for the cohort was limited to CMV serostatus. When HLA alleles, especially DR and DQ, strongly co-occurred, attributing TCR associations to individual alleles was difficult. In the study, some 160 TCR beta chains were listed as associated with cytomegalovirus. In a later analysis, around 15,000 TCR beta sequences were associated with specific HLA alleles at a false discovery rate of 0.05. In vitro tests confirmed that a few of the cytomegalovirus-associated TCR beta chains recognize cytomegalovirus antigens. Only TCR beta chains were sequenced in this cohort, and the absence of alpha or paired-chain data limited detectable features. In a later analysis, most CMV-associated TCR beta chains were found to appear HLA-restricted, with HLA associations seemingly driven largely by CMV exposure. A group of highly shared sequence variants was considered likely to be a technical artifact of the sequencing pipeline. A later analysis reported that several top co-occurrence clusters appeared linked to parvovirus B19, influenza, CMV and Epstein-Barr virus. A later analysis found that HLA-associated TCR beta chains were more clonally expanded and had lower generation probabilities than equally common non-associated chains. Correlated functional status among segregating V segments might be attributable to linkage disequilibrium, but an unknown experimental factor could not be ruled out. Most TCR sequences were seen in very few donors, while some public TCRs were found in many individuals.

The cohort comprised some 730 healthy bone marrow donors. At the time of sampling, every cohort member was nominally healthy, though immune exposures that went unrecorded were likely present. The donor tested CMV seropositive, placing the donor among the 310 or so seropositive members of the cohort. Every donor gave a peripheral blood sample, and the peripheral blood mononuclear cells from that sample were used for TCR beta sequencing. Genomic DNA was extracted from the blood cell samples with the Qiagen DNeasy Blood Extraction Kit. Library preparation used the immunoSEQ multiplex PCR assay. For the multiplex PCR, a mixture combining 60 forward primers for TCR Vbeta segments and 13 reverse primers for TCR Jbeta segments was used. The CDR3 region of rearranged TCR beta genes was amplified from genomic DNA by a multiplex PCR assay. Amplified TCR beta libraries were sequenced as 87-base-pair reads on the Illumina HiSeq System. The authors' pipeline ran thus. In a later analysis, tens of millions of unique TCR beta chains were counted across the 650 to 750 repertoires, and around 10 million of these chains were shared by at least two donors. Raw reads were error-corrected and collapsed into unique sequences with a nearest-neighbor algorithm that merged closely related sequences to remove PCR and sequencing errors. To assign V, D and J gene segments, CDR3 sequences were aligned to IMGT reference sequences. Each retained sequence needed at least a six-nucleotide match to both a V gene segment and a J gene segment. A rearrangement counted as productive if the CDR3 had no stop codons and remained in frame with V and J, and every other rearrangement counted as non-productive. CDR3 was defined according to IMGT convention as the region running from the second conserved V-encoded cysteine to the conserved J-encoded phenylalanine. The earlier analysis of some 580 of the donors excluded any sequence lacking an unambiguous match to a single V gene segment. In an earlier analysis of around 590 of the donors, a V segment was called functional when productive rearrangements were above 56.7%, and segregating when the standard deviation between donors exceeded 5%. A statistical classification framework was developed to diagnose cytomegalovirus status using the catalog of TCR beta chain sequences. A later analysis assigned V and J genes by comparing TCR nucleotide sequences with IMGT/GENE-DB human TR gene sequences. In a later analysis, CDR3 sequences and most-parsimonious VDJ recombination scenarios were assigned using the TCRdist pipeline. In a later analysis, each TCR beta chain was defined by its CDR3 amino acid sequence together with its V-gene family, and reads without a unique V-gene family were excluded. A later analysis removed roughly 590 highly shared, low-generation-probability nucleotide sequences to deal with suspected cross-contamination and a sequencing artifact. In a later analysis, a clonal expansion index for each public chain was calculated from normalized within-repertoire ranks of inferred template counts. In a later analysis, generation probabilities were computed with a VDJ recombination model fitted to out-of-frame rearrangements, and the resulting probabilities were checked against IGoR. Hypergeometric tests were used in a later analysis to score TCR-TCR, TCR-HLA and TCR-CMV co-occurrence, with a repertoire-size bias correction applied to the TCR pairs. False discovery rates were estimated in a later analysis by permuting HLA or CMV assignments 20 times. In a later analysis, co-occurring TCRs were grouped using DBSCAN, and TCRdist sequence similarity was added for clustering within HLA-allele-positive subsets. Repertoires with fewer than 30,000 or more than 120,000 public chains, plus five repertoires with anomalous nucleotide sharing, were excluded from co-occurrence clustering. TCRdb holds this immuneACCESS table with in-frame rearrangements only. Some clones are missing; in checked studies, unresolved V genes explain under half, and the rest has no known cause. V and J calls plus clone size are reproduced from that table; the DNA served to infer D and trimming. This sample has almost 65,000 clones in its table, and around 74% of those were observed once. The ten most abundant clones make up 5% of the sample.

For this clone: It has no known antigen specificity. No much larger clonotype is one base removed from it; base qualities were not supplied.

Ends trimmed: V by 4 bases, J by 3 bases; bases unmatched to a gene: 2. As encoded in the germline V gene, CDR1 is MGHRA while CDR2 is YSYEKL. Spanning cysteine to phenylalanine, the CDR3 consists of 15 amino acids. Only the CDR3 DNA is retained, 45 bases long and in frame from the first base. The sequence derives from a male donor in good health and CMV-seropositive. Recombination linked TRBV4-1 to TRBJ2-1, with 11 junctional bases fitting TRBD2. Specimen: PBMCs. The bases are TGCGCCAGCAGCCCGGGACTAGCGGACTACAATGAGCAGTTCTTC. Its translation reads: CASSPGLADYNEQFF.